This TCR beta chain was profiled in a study of T cells in Graves' hyperthyroidism and ophthalmopathy. This clonotype has more than one count but fewer than ten. From RNA transcripts, TCR beta CDR3 regions were amplified. Researchers ran a first-round RT-PCR on the TCR CDR3 using the HTBI primer set. From the multiplex PCR reads, TCRdb called clonotypes with MiXCR, one entry per CDR3 protein. The data hold some 600,000 distinct CDR3 sequences, with about 43% observed a single time. Sequencing used peripheral blood or thyroid tissue (not recorded which). This clonotype originated in a woman under 30 with Graves' hyperthyroidism.

The CDR3 reads CSARGPGAVGETQYF. As DNA, the CDR3 is TGCAGTGCTAGAGGTCCAGGGGCCGTCGGGGAGACCCAGTACTTC. This chain links TRBV20-1 with TRBJ2-5; D may be TRBD1 (6 bases). Trimming removed 1 base from V and 5 bases from J, with 17 bases in between. The CDR3 sequence is 15 residues long. Germline-derived CDR1 and CDR2 are DFQATT and SNEGSKA (reference sequence).